The 11 T cell receptor beta chains reported below all come from one sample, sequenced in a study of CD8+CD57+ T cells in acquired aplastic anemia. The authors sequenced patients whose flow cytometry had shown CD8+CD57+ cell expansion. CDR3 and TCR beta VDJ profiling relied on a genomic DNA template. TCRdb re-analysed the reads in MiXCR, keeping a single row per CDR3 protein. The sample lists about 98,000 distinct CDR3 sequences, about 66% occurring once. The material sequenced was sorted CD4+, CD8+, or CD8+CD57+ T cells (not recorded which) from PBMCs. The receptors shown here come from a human donor with aplastic anemia.

The chain joins TRBV7-4 to TRBJ2-7; no firm D call. From germline, CDR1 is SGHVT and CDR2 SQSDAQ. This CDR3 comprises 11 residues. Trimming removed 8 bases from V and 1 base from J, with 6 bases in between. CDR3 protein: CASQGSYEQYF. As DNA, the CDR3 is TGTGCCAGCCAAGGGTCCTACGAGCAGTACTTC.

This clonotype was observed many times. CDR3 region: CASSSSSGNTIYF. The DNA for the CDR3 is TGTGCCAGCAGTTCCTCGTCTGGAAACACCATATATTTT. The genes are TRBV7-6 and TRBJ1-3, with D unclear. Germline V gene sequence: CDR1 SGHVS, CDR2 FNYEAQ. This CDR3 has 13 residues. V was shortened by 6 bases and J by 1 base, with 7 bases between the two germline ends.

This clonotype came up once. The rearrangement links TRBV10-3 to TRBJ1-2, with unresolved D. The CDR3 runs to 14 residues. The V and J ends lost 4 bases and 2 bases respectively, with 11 bases between them. Germline assignment: CDR1 ENHRY and CDR2 SYGVKD. CDR3 DNA: TGTGCCATCAGTGTATCTACGGGGAACTATGGCTACACCTTC. It is translated as CAISVSTGNYGYTF.

The rearrangement joins TRBV2 to TRBJ2-3; D is possibly TRBD1 (6 bases). The CDR3 length is 15 residues. Germline CDR1 and CDR2: SNHLY and FYNNEI. V lost 5 bases, J lost 0 bases, and 12 bases lay in between. CDR3 nucleotides: TGTGCCAGCAGTACCGGGACACCCAGCACAGATACGCAGTATTTT. It codes for CASSTGTPSTDTQYF.

The gene calls are TRBV20-1 and TRBJ1-1; D ambiguous. The CDR3 loop spans 12 amino acids. Trimming stripped 5 bases from V and 1 base from J, with 8 bases between. The V gene's germline CDR1 is DFQATT and CDR2 SNEGSKA (reference sequence). The CDR3 DNA is TGCAGTGCTGACCGCAGGAACACTGAAGCTTTCTTT. Protein sequence: CSADRRNTEAFF.

The chain couples TRBV19 to TRBJ2-5; D is possibly TRBD2 (7 bases). V was shortened by 9 bases and J by 4 bases, with 21 bases between the two germline ends. Germline V CDR1 and CDR2: LNHDA, SQIVND (reference sequence). The CDR3 sequence is 15 residues long. The CDR3 nucleotides read TGTGCCAGCAACACAGAGGGGGGGGGCAGAGAGACCCAGTACTTC. It codes for CASNTEGGGRETQYF.

The table lists this clonotype with a few counts. The chain is built from TRBV20-1 and TRBJ1-2; D not certain. The V end lost 6 bases, the J end lost 6 bases, and 11 bases lay between the germline ends. The CDR3 totals 11 residues. In germline, CDR1 is DFQATT, CDR2 SNEGSKA (reference sequence). Here the CDR3 reads CSAKPRHGYTF. The CDR3 DNA reads TGCAGTGCCAAACCACGACATGGCTACACCTTC.

The chain joins TRBV7-2 to TRBJ2-5; TRBD1 matches 7 bases. V was clipped by 5 bases and J by 10 bases; unmatched bases: 10. Germline CDR1 is SGHTA and CDR2 is FQGNSA. The CDR3 consists of 13 residues. The CDR3 DNA reads TGTGCCAGCAGCCGGAAACAGGGGAAGGGCCAGTACTTC. Its translation: CASSRKQGKGQYF.

The genes are TRBV29-1 and TRBJ2-3; TRBD2 agrees at 8 bases. With 7 bases clipped from V and 2 bases from J, the junction kept 5 bases outside the gene matches. The CDR3 is made up of 13 amino acids. Germline CDR1 reads SQVTM; CDR2 reads ANQGSEA. CDR3: CSAGTRATDTQYF. As DNA, the CDR3 is TGCAGCGCCGGGACTAGGGCCACAGATACGCAGTATTTT.

The chain has TRBV7-9 and TRBJ1-1; D unresolved. With 1 base removed from V and 5 bases from J, the gap between germline ends came to 8 bases. Germline V CDR1 and CDR2: SEHNR, FQNEAQ (reference sequence). CDR3 length: 13 amino acids. CDR3 nucleotide sequence: TGTGCCAGCAGCTTAGGGTACGGTACTGAAGCTTTCTTT. Encoded protein: CASSLGYGTEAFF.

In this sample, this clonotype turned up many times. The chain recombines TRBV7-9 with TRBJ2-5; 9 bases are shared with TRBD2. CDR3 length equals 15 residues. Germline loops: CDR1 SEHNR, CDR2 FQNEAQ (reference sequence). V was clipped by 2 bases and J by 0 bases; unmatched bases: 1. The CDR3: CASSLLAGYQETQYF. For the CDR3, the DNA is TGTGCCAGCAGCTTACTAGCGGGGTACCAAGAGACCCAGTACTTC.